This passage covers 5 T cell receptor beta chains from one sample sequenced in a study of graft-versus-host responses after intestinal transplantation (dated by TCRdb to 2020 to 2023). The sample's time point label, in plain terms: cells obtained before transplantation from donor or recipient. Antigen specificity for these receptors is unknown. Libraries were made using the immunoSEQ multiplex PCR assay. TCRdb took over this immuneACCESS table, retaining in-frame rearrangements with V and J assigned. Such tables are incomplete; in checked studies, under half of the missing clones stem from an unresolved V gene, and the remainder is unexplained. A total of tens of thousands of clones appear in this sample, 80% to 90% of them only once. The ten largest clonotypes hold around 2.7% of the sample. The specimen comprised unstimulated CD8+ T cells sorted from spleen or lymph node cells, sampled before intestinal transplant. The receptors were sampled from a human donor who received an intestinal transplant.

This chain joins TRBV7-9 and TRBJ2-7; 9 positions agree with TRBD1. Germline trimming cut 5 bases from V and 5 bases from J; bases unmatched to any gene: 7. The CDR3 spans 14 residues. From germline, CDR1 is SEHNR and CDR2 FQNEAQ (reference sequence). This CDR3 reads CASSLGTGFNEQYF. CDR3 sequence (DNA): TGTGCCAGCAGCCTTGGGACAGGGTTCAACGAGCAGTACTTC.

The V call is TRBV5-4, the J call TRBJ2-3, with D maybe TRBD2 (6 bases). The length of the CDR3 is 16 residues. The V gene's germline CDR1 is SGHNT and CDR2 YYREEE (reference sequence). V was clipped by 0 bases and J by 4 bases, with 15 bases between them. DNA for the CDR3: TGTGCCAGCAGCTTGGTGGGGGGAGAGGGCCCAGATACGCAGTATTTT. It translates to CASSLVGGEGPDTQYF.

This chain uses TRBV5-8 with TRBJ2-1, with 7 nucleotides matching TRBD2. Germline CDR1 reads SGHTS; CDR2 reads YDEGEE. The CDR3 totals 17 residues. Trimming at V came to 4 bases and at J to 5 bases, leaving 15 bases not matched to a gene. Here the CDR3 DNA reads TGTGCCAGCAGCACCCGGGGCATACGGGAGGTCCACAATGAGCAGTTCTTC. It is translated as CASSTRGIREVHNEQFF.

This clone was recorded only once. V is TRBV7-9 and J is TRBJ1-5; maybe TRBD1 (5 bases). The ends were cut back, 5 bases at V and 4 bases at J, with 9 bases in the middle. CDR3 size: 13 residues. CDR1 and CDR2 (germline): SEHNR, FQNEAQ (reference sequence). CDR3 sequence reads: CASSPGGNQPQHF. In DNA, the CDR3 is TGTGCCAGCAGCCCGGGGGGGAATCAGCCCCAGCATTTT.

The chain carries TRBV6-1 and TRBJ1-5; D ambiguous. CDR1 MNHNS and CDR2 SASEGT come from the germline V gene. V was trimmed by 1 base and J by 8 bases, leaving 12 bases between them. CDR3 length equals 14 residues. The CDR3 loop reads CASSEGAGMEPQHF. CDR3 sequence (DNA): TGTGCCAGCAGTGAAGGGGCGGGGATGGAGCCCCAGCATTTT.